This TCR beta chain emerged from a study of T-cell reconstitution after alpha-beta-depleted transplantation in children. Overall study results and limits: About two months after transplant, alpha-beta T cells reportedly came from several hundred expanded graft clones. After one year, T-cell counts and TCRbeta diversity mostly came from new T cells. It was surviving recipient T cells and thymic progenitors that gave some patients high TCRbeta diversity at day 60.

A TCRbeta library incorporating unique molecular identifiers was prepared. TCRdb reprocessed the PCR reads with MiXCR, giving one entry per CDR3 protein. The repertoire holds about 440,000 distinct CDR3 sequences, with 43% as singletons. Remarks on this clonotype: Antigen unknown.

The CDR3 has 16 residues. Trimming took 0 bases from V and 5 from J; bases not matched to a gene: 10. Germline loops: CDR1 DFQATT, CDR2 SNEGSKA (reference sequence). Source: PBMCs, taken before TCRalphabeta/CD19-depleted stem cell transplant. The origin of this receptor is a girl aged 2 to 10 with aplastic anemia, due to receive a stem cell transplant. The chain combines TRBV20-1 with TRBJ2-3; 8 bases match TRBD2. In DNA form, the CDR3 reads TGCAGTGCTAGAGATCTCACCAGCGGGAGAAGAGATACGCAGTATTTT. Translating it yields CSARDLTSGRRDTQYF.